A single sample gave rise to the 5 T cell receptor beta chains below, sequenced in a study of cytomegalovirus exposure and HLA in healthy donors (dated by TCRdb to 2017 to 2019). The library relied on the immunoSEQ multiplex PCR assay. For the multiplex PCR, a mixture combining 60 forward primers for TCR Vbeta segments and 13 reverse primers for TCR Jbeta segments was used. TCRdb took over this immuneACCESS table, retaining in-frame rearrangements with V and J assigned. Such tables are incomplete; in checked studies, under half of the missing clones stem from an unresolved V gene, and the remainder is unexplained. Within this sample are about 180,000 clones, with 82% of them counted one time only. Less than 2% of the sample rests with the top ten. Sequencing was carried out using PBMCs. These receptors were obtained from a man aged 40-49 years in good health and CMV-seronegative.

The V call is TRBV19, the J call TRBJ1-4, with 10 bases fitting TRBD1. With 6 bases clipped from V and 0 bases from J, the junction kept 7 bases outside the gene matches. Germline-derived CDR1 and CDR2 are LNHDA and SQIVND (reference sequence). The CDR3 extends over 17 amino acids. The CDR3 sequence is CASRPRDRGATNEKLFF. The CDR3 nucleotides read TGTGCCAGTAGGCCCCGGGACAGGGGAGCAACTAATGAAAAACTGTTTTTT.

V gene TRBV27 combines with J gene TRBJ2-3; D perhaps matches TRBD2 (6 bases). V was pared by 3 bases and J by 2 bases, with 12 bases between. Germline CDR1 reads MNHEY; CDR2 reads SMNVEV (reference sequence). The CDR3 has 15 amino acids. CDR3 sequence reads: CASSLGGYDTDTQYF. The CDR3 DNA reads TGTGCCAGCAGTTTGGGGGGATATGACACAGATACGCAGTATTTT.

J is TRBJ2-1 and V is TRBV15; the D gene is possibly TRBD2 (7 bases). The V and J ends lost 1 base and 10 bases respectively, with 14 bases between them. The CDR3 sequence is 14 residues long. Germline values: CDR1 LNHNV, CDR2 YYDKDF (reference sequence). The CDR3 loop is CATSRGGGGTEQFF. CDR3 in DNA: TGTGCCACCAGCAGAGGCGGGGGCGGTACAGAGCAGTTCTTC.

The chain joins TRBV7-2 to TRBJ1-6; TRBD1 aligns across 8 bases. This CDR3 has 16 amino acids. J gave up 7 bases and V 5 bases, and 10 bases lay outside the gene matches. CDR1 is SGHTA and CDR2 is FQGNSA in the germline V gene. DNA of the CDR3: TGTGCCAGCAGCCCCGACAGGGGACTAAGCAATTCACCCCTCCACTTT. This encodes CASSPDRGLSNSPLHF.

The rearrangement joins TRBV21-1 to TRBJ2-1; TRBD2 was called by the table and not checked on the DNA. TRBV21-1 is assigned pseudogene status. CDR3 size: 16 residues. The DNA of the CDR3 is TGTGCCAGCAGCAAAGTTCGTCAAGCGGACTACAATGAGCAGTTCTTC. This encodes CASSKVRQADYNEQFF.